What follows are 9 T cell receptor beta chains derived from one specimen sequenced in a study of tumor-infiltrating lymphocytes in primary liver carcinoma. TCR beta cDNA was made from roughly 500 ng total RNA with a constant-region primer. Nested multiplex PCR, run for three rounds with slightly modified ARM-PCR, yielded TCR beta libraries. The two initial PCR rounds, roughly 9 cycles each, used TRBV1-TRBV30 forward and C-beta reverse primers. MiXCR was run by TCRdb on the multiplex PCR reads, yielding one entry per CDR3 protein. The sample gives nearly 200,000 distinct CDR3 sequences, roughly two thirds of which show up once; about 7.1% is in the top ten. In addition to blood RNA drawn from unsorted whole blood, germline DNA was extracted. Sequenced input: peripheral blood. Receptors originate from a woman in her sixties or seventies with primary liver carcinoma and hepatitis B virus infection.

This clonotype showed up just once. A read error may account for a junction end that differs from germline. The chain joins TRBV11-2 to TRBJ2-1; possibly TRBD2 for D (6 bases). The CDR3 has 14 amino acids. CDR1 SGHAT and CDR2 FQNNGV come from the germline V gene. The CDR3 DNA reads as TGTGCCTGCAGCTATGACCGACTAGTGGATGAGCAGTTCTTC. It is translated as CACSYDRLVDEQFF. The whole variable domain, filled in from reference TRBV11-2 and TRBJ2-1, reads EAGVAQSPRYKIIEKRQSVAFWCNPISGHATLYWYQQILGQGPKLLIQFQNNGVVDDSQLPKDRFSAERLKGVDSTLKIQPAKLEDSAVYLCACSYDRLVDEQFFGPGTRLTVL.

The chain joins TRBV5-6 to TRBJ2-4, with 9 bases that match TRBD2. CDR3 length: 16 amino acids. Germline-derived CDR1 and CDR2 are SGHDT and YYEEEE. After removal of 1 base from V and 3 bases from J, the junction contained 5 bases not matched to a gene. CDR3 sequence (DNA): TGTGCCAGCAGCTTGACGGGCGGGGGGGGCAAAAACATTCAGTACTTC. This sequence encodes CASSLTGGGGKNIQYF.

A note on this clonotype: A much larger clone is a single base away; this may be a read error. The chain combines TRBV12-3 or TRBV12-4 with TRBJ2-3; 11 bases fit TRBD2. There are 16 residues in the CDR3. The CDR3 spells CAISFVSGRAVDTQYF. The CDR3 DNA reads as TGTGCCATCAGTTTTGTTAGCGGGAGGGCCGTAGATACGCAGTATTTT.

Comments on this clonotype: Germline is not matched at one junction end, which may reflect a read error. The genes are TRBV29-1 and TRBJ1-1; tentatively, D is TRBD1 (5 bases). The CDR3 is 13 amino acids. Germline assignment: CDR1 SQVTM and CDR2 ANQGSEA. The CDR3 coding sequence is TGTAGCGTCCTAGTGACAGCGAACACTGAAGCTTTCTTT. It encodes CSVLVTANTEAFF.

This clonotype turned up a few times. This sequence may be a read error, since a much larger clone differs from it by one base. The chain joins TRBV6-1 to TRBJ2-3; D is possibly TRBD2 (6 bases). The CDR3 length is 15 residues. Germline CDR1 and CDR2: MNHNS and SASEGT. This CDR3 is CASRTQRASIDTQYF. The CDR3 coding sequence is TGTGCCAGCAGAACCCAGCGGGCTAGCATAGATACGCAGTATTTT.

This clonotype has just a few counts. This may arise from a read error, as a much more abundant clone is one base away. The genes are TRBV5-4 and TRBJ2-1; the match to TRBD2 covers 8 bases. This CDR3 has 15 residues. CDR1 SGHNT and CDR2 YYREEE come from the germline V gene (reference sequence). CDR3 sequence: CASSSSGSSYNGQFF. The CDR3 DNA follows: TGTGCCAGCAGCTCCAGCGGGAGCTCCTACAATGGGCAGTTCTTC.

This clonotype came up many times. The chain has TRBV6-6 and TRBJ2-5; tentative D call: TRBD1 (5 bases). Germline V lookup: CDR1 MNHNY, CDR2 SVGAGI (reference sequence). This CDR3 has 15 residues. The ends were cut back, 2 bases at V and 1 base at J, with 11 bases in the middle. The CDR3 DNA is TGTGCCAGCAGTTACAGCCAGGGCCCCCAAGAGACCCAGTACTTC. This codes for CASSYSQGPQETQYF.

The chain employs TRBV6-1 and TRBJ2-1; 7 bases map to TRBD1. The CDR3 consists of 15 residues. From germline, CDR1 is MNHNS and CDR2 SASEGT. V was pared by 8 bases and J by 13 bases, with 20 bases of the junction left unmatched. DNA of the CDR3: TGTGCCAGCCCTCCCTCGAGAGGGGGCCAAGAGACCCAGTTCTTC. This gives the protein CASPPSRGGQETQFF.

As concerns this clonotype: Lacking the conserved final phenylalanine or tryptophan, this CDR3 likely reflects a read error. CDR3 DNA: TGTGCCAGCAGCTTACCCAAGGGTAGTTTGTCTGGGGCCAACGTCCTGACTGTC. It is translated as CASSLPKGSLSGANVLTV. The chain links TRBV11-2 to TRBJ2-6; D is unresolved. The V end was cut by 2 bases, the J end by 1 base, with 15 bases between. CDR1 and CDR2 from the germline V gene are SGHAT and FQNNGV. The CDR3 is 18 residues long.